This entry lists 23 T cell receptor beta chains sequenced from one sample in a study of blood T cell repertoires in COVID-19 (dated by TCRdb to 2019 to 2021). Libraries were built with the immunoSEQ multiplex PCR assay. What TCRdb holds here is the immuneACCESS table cut down to in-frame rearrangements. Part of the clones is not present; checked against another copy, under half of the missing clones reflect an unresolved V gene, and the others are unexplained. The table for this sample lists some 110,000 clones; over 55% of them were counted only once. 0.8% to 1% of the sample is taken by the ten largest. The sequenced sample consisted of peripheral blood. Source of these receptors: a human donor with acute or convalescent COVID-19. The donor label of this sample is uncertain.

This clone occurred a few times. V gene TRBV24-1 combines with J gene TRBJ2-3, with D possibly being TRBD1 (5 bases). This CDR3 is 13 amino acids long. Trimming shortened V by 5 bases and J by 3 bases, and 8 bases separated the two germline ends. From germline, CDR1 is KGHDR and CDR2 SFDVKD. The CDR3 reads CATSGYRTDTQYF. CDR3 coding DNA: TGTGCCACCAGTGGCTACAGGACAGATACGCAGTATTTT.

The chain uses TRBV6-6 and TRBJ2-2; weak D call: TRBD2 (7 bases). V was pared by 2 bases and J by 4 bases, with 11 bases between. CDR1 is MNHNY and CDR2 is SVGAGI in the germline V gene (reference sequence). This CDR3 comprises 15 residues. For the CDR3, the DNA is TGTGCCAGCAGTTACACGGGGGGCCGCACCGGGGAGCTGTTTTTT. It is translated as CASSYTGGRTGELFF.

This chain links TRBV4-1 with TRBJ1-3; D remains unclear. The length of the CDR3 is 15 residues. CDR1 is MGHRA and CDR2 is YSYEKL in the germline V gene. Trimming pared 1 base from V and 1 base from J, leaving 8 bases between. This chain's CDR3 is CASSQVPRSGNTIYF. In nucleotides, the CDR3 is TGCGCCAGCAGCCAAGTGCCCAGATCTGGAAACACCATATATTTT.

The count of this clone is one. The CDR3 region is CASSPGTGGTGELFF. The CDR3 DNA is TGTGCCAGCAGCCCCGGGACAGGGGGCACCGGGGAGCTGTTTTTT. V is TRBV7-8 and J is TRBJ2-2; 11 bases fit TRBD1. The germline V gene has CDR1 SGHVS and CDR2 FQNEAQ. V lost 5 bases to trimming and J lost 4 bases; unmatched junction nucleotides: 3. The CDR3 has 15 residues. Together with reference TRBV7-8 and TRBJ2-2, the CDR3 gives the full variable domain: GAGVSQSPRYKVAKRGQDVALRCDPISGHVSLFWYQQALGQGPEFLTYFQNEAQLDKSGLPSDRFFAERPEGSVSTLKIQRTQQEDSAVYLCASSPGTGGTGELFFGEGSRLTVL.

The chain joins TRBV3-1 (or the pseudogene TRBV3-2) to TRBJ2-5; 10 bases align to TRBD2. V lost 0 bases, J lost 5 bases, and 18 bases stayed unmatched. The CDR3 is made up of 20 amino acids. Germline lookup yields CDR1 LGHDT and CDR2 YNNKEL (reference sequence). CDR3: CASSQDSRGTSAVWGETQYF. In nucleotides, the CDR3 is TGTGCCAGCAGCCAAGATTCGCGCGGGACTAGCGCAGTATGGGGCGAGACCCAGTACTTC.

The chain joins TRBV6-2 or TRBV6-3 to TRBJ2-3; TRBD2 agrees at 7 bases. Germline CDR1 reads MNHEY; CDR2 reads SVGEGT. Trimming removed 6 bases from V and 5 bases from J; junction bases left unmatched: 14. The CDR3 has 16 amino acids. CDR3 loop: CASSKGKTSAGDTQYF. The CDR3, as DNA: TGTGCCAGCAGCAAAGGGAAAACTAGCGCCGGAGATACGCAGTATTTT.

The rearrangement joins TRBV5-1 to TRBJ2-5; 7 nucleotides align to TRBD2. CDR3 length equals 13 residues. J lost 5 bases, V lost 5 bases, and 6 bases had no gene match. From germline, CDR1 is SGHRS and CDR2 YFSETQ. The CDR3 DNA follows: TGCGCCAGCAGTTATTACGGGAGGGAGACCCAGTACTTC. Protein product: CASSYYGRETQYF.

The chain uses TRBV19 and TRBJ1-6; 8 bases align to TRBD1. The trim removed 2 bases at V and 9 bases at J, leaving 0 bases unmatched. The CDR3 consists of 13 residues. Germline loops: CDR1 LNHDA, CDR2 SQIVND (reference sequence). The CDR3 spells CASSITGGSPLHF. CDR3 DNA: TGTGCCAGTAGTATAACAGGGGGTTCACCCCTCCACTTT.

This clone has a handful of counts. The V gene is TRBV4-1, the J gene TRBJ2-3; D is undetermined. CDR1 MGHRA and CDR2 YSYEKL come from the germline V gene. The CDR3 sequence is 12 residues long. V dropped 3 bases and J dropped 4 bases, with 5 bases sitting between them. In DNA form, the CDR3 reads TGCGCCAGCAGCCATCAGTCAGATACGCAGTATTTT. It translates to CASSHQSDTQYF.

This chain connects TRBV2 to TRBJ1-5; 9 bases align to TRBD1. Germline CDR1 reads SNHLY; CDR2 reads FYNNEI. V shed 4 bases, J shed 7 bases, and the junction held 14 bases outside the gene matches. The CDR3 consists of 17 residues. In DNA, the CDR3 is TGTGCCAGCAGTGTGCCCTCGTCCGGGACAGGGTACCAGCCCCAGCATTTT. Amino acids: CASSVPSSGTGYQPQHF.

The chain carries TRBV6-5 and TRBJ2-2; D may be TRBD2 (6 bases). There are 13 residues in the CDR3. V lost 2 bases, J lost 8 bases, and 9 bases lay in between. Germline CDR1 is MNHEY and CDR2 is SVGAGI. The CDR3 DNA reads TGTGCCAGCAGTTACAAGGGGACTGGGGAGCTGTTTTTT. It specifies CASSYKGTGELFF.

This chain links TRBV27 with TRBJ1-1; TRBD1 matches at 7 bases. V dropped 8 bases and J dropped 4; count of bases not matched to a gene: 10. CDR1 is MNHEY, CDR2 SMNVEV, per germline (reference sequence). The CDR3 covers 14 residues. CDR3: CASSSPHRGTEAFF. The DNA of the CDR3 is TGTGCCAGCTCCTCCCCACACAGGGGCACTGAAGCTTTCTTT.

The chain couples TRBV11-2 to TRBJ2-3; TRBD2 is a possible D gene (6 bases). The CDR3 extends over 16 amino acids. Germline V lookup: CDR1 SGHAT, CDR2 FQNNGV. The V gene lost 3 bases and the J gene lost 2 bases, with 15 bases spanning the gap. For the CDR3, the DNA is TGTGCCAGCAGCTTCACATTTGGGGGGAACACAGATACGCAGTATTTT. This sequence encodes CASSFTFGGNTDTQYF.

The chain joins TRBV5-1 to TRBJ2-5, with a possible D match to TRBD1 (5 bases). This CDR3 has 13 amino acids. The germline V gene has CDR1 SGHRS and CDR2 YFSETQ. Between the trimmed V and J ends, which lost 3 bases and 2 bases, there was a span of 8 bases. The CDR3 protein is CASSWGPQETQYF. The CDR3 DNA reads as TGCGCCAGCAGCTGGGGCCCACAAGAGACCCAGTACTTC.

The CDR3 region is CASSVRHYNSPLHF. The CDR3 DNA is TGTGCCAGCAGCGTGAGACACTATAATTCACCCCTCCACTTT. The J gene is TRBJ1-6, the V gene TRBV9, with D uncertain. The germline CDR1 and CDR2 sequences are SGDLS and YYNGEE. Trimming cost V 2 bases and J 3 bases, with 6 bases left between them. The CDR3 extends over 14 amino acids.

This clone was counted only a few times. The rearrangement links TRBV5-1 to TRBJ2-3, with TRBD2 matching over 7 bases. CDR3 size: 14 residues. With V trimmed by 1 base and J by 4 bases, 3 bases remained unmatched. In germline, CDR1 is SGHRS, CDR2 YFSETQ. In DNA, the CDR3 is TGCGCCAGCAGCTTGTCCGGGAGGCCAGATACGCAGTATTTT. The encoded protein is CASSLSGRPDTQYF.

V gene TRBV5-1 combines with J gene TRBJ1-2, with TRBD1 identical over 9 bases. The germline CDR1 and CDR2 sequences are SGHRS and YFSETQ. J gave up 2 bases and V 5 bases, and 10 bases lay outside the gene matches. The length of the CDR3 is 16 residues. The CDR3 here is CASRLGPGTGNYGYTF. The CDR3 coding sequence is TGCGCCAGCAGATTAGGTCCCGGGACAGGGAACTATGGCTACACCTTC.

V and J are TRBV10-2 and TRBJ2-2; TRBD2 aligns across 12 bases. The V gene's germline CDR1 is WSHSY and CDR2 SAAADI. The CDR3 loop spans 18 amino acids. V lost 6 bases, J lost 5 bases, and 13 bases stayed unmatched. The CDR3 DNA reads TGCGCCAGCAGAGCCGGGAGGCTAGCGGGGGGGCGTACCGGGGAGCTGTTTTTT. This encodes CASRAGRLAGGRTGELFF.

The chain uses TRBV4-2 and TRBJ2-5; no definite D call. The germline CDR1 and CDR2 sequences are LGHNA and YNFKEQ. The V end lost 0 bases, the J end lost 5 bases, and 13 bases lay between the germline ends. The CDR3 has 15 amino acids. The CDR3 DNA reads as TGTGCCAGCAGCCAAGAGTCCCCCTTCGGGGAGACCCAGTACTTC. Protein product: CASSQESPFGETQYF.

As regards this clone: A read error may account for a junction end that differs from germline. The V call is TRBV9, the J call TRBJ1-2; no clear D. The CDR3 spans 11 residues. Per germline, CDR1 SGDLS and CDR2 YYNGEE. CDR3 amino acids: CASSPQTYHLF. The CDR3 DNA sequence: TGTGCCAGCAGCCCCCAAACATACCACCTGTTC.

The chain is built from TRBV5-4 and TRBJ1-2, with D possibly being TRBD1 (6 bases). The ends were cut back, 9 bases at V and 0 bases at J, with 15 bases in the middle. CDR1 SGHNT and CDR2 YYREEE come from the germline V gene (reference sequence). The CDR3 runs 14 residues. CDR3 amino acids: CATVSGASNYGYTF. The DNA for the CDR3 is TGTGCCACCGTGTCAGGGGCCTCTAACTATGGCTACACCTTC. Supplemented by reference TRBV5-4 and TRBJ1-2, the full variable domain reads ETGVTQSPTHLIKTRGQQVTLRCSSQSGHNTVSWYQQALGQGPQFIFQYYREEENGRGNFPPRFSGLQFPNYSSELNVNALELDDSALYLCATVSGASNYGYTFGSGTRLTVV.

In its sample, this clone was seen a few times. This chain joins TRBV3-1 (or the pseudogene TRBV3-2) and TRBJ1-2; a weak D match, TRBD1 (5 bases). Germline V CDR1 and CDR2: LGHDT, YNNKEL (reference sequence). Trimming pared 0 bases from V and 6 bases from J, leaving 14 bases between. The CDR3 spans 15 residues. This CDR3 reads CASSQEKGRINGYTF. The CDR3 bases are TGTGCCAGCAGCCAAGAGAAGGGGCGAATCAATGGCTACACCTTC.

The chain has TRBV14 and TRBJ1-2, with 10 positions matching TRBD1. Trimming took 1 base from V and 4 from J; bases not matched to a gene: 24. This CDR3 spans 22 amino acids. Per germline, CDR1 SGHDN and CDR2 FVKESK. This CDR3 is CASSQGLRGQGTVNHPRYGYTF. The CDR3 DNA follows: TGTGCCAGCAGCCAAGGGTTAAGGGGACAGGGGACCGTCAACCACCCGCGCTATGGCTACACCTTC.